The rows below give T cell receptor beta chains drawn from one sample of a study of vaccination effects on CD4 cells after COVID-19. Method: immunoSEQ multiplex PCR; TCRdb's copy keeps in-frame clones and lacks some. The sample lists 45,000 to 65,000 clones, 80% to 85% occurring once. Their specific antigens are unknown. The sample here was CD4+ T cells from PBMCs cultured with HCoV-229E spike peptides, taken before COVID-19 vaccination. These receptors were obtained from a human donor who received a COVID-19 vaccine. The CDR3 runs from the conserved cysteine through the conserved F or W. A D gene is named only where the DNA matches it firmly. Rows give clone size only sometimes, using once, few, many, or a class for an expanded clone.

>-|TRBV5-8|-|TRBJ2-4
TGTGCCAGCAGCTGGGTAGCGGTGCGGGCGGACATTCAGTACTTC
CASSWVAVRADIQYF
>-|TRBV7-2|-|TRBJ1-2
TGTGCCAGCAGCCCCCAGAACACCTATGGCTACACCTTC
CASSPQNTYGYTF
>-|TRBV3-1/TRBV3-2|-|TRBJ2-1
TGTGCCAGCAGCCAATTTTTACTGTCAGGGCAAAGGCAATCTGAGCAGTTCTTC
CASSQFLLSGQRQSEQFF
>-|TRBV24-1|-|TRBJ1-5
TGTGCCACCAGTGGTTCACAGGGTTTAGAGCCCCAGCATTTT
CATSGSQGLEPQHF
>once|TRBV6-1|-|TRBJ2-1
TGTGCCAGCAGTGAAAATATAGAGGGGCAGTTCTTC
CASSENIEGQFF
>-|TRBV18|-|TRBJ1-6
TGTGCCAGCTCACCAGGTCGGTTGAGGACAAGCTCCTATAATTCACCCCTCCACTTT
CASSPGRLRTSSYNSPLHF
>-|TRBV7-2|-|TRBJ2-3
TGTGCCAGCAGCTTTTACGGTCGGGGGCCGGGCACAGATACGCAGTATTTT
CASSFYGRGPGTDTQYF
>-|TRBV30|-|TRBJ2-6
TGTGCCTGGAGAATGGGGCTCTCTGGGGCCAACGTCCTGACTTTC
CAWRMGLSGANVLTF
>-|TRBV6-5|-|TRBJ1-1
TGTGCCAGCAGCAGGATGCGTCAGGGGCCCGTAGAAGCTTTCTTT
CASSRMRQGPVEAFF
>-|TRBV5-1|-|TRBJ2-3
TGCGCCAGCAGCTTGGCATTAGCGGCTAGCACAGATACGCAGTATTTT
CASSLALAASTDTQYF
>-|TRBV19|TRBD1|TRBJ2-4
TGTGCCAGTAGTATGACGGGACAGGGGAACATTCAGTACTTC
CASSMTGQGNIQYF
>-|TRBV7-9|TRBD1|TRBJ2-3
TGTGCCAGCAGCTTAGTAGGGACAGGGGGGACAGATACGCAGTATTTT
CASSLVGTGGTDTQYF
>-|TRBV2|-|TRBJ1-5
TGTGCCAGCAGTGGGAGGGGGGGCGCCTATCAGCCCCAGCATTTT
CASSGRGGAYQPQHF
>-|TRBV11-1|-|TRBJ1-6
TGTGCCAGCTCTCGTAGGGAACCCCTCCACTTT
CASSRREPLHF
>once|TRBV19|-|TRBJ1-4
TGTGCCAGTAGTATGCTTCTCCTCCTCCAGCGAGAAAAACTGTTTTTT
CASSMLLLLQREKLFF
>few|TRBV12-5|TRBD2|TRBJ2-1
TGTGCTAGTGGTAGAAGCGGGGGGGATGAGCAGTTCTTC
CASGRSGGDEQFF
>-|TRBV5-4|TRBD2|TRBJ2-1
TGTGCCAGCAGCTTGGAAGGCGGGGGGGGGAATGAGCAGTTCTTC
CASSLEGGGGNEQFF
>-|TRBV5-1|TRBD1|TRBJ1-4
TGCGCCAGCAGGTGGACAGGGGATTGGGATGAAAAACTGTTTTTT
CASRWTGDWDEKLFF
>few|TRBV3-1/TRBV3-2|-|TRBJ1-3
TGTGCCAGCAGCTCAACAGGGCCTGGAAACACCATATATTTT
CASSSTGPGNTIYF
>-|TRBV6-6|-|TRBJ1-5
TGTGCCAGCAGACAGGGACAACGTAGCAATCAGCCCCAGCATTTT
CASRQGQRSNQPQHF
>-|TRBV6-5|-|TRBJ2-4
TGTGCCAGCCTGGGGCGGGGTGCCAAAAACATTCAGTACTTC
CASLGRGAKNIQYF
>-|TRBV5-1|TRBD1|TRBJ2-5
TGCGCCAGCAGCTTAGGGGGCGGAGAGACCCAGTACTTC
CASSLGGGETQYF
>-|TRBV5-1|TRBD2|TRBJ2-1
TGCGCCAGCAGCTTGGGACTAGCGGACAATGAGCAGTTCTTC
CASSLGLADNEQFF
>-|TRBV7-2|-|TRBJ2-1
TGTGCCAGCAGCTTCACCACTAGCAGTGAGCAGTTCTTC
CASSFTTSSEQFF
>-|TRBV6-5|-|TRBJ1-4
TGTGCCAGCAGGAGGAGTTATAATGAAAAACTGTTTTTT
CASRRSYNEKLFF
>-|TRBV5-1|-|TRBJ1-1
TGCGCCAGCAGCTTGGTGGGGACTGAAGCTTTCTTT
CASSLVGTEAFF
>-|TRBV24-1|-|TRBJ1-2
TGTGCCACCAGTGACCCCGCCCGGCCTGGCTACACCTTC
CATSDPARPGYTF
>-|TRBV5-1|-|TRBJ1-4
TGCGCCAGCAGCCGAGGCCAGGGTGAAAAACTGTTTTTT
CASSRGQGEKLFF
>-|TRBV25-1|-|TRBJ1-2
TGTGCCAGCAGTGACGGACCTTTTCGTGGCTACACCTTC
CASSDGPFRGYTF
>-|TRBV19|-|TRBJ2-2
TGTGCCAGTAGCACTAGGGGTAGTCAGAACACCGGGGAGCTGTTTTTT
CASSTRGSQNTGELFF
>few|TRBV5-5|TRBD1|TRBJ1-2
TGTGCCAGCAGCTTGGTGGACAGGGCTCCTTATGGCTACACCTTC
CASSLVDRAPYGYTF
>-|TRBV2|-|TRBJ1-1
TGTGCCAGCAGGGGCCAGGGTGGTCTCACTGAAGCTTTCTTT
CASRGQGGLTEAFF
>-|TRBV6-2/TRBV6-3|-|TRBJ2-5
TGTGCCAGCAGTTACACAGGCCGAGACTGGGAGACCCAGTACTTC
CASSYTGRDWETQYF
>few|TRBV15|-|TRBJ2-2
TGTGCCACCAGCAGAGATGTCGGGGAGGGGGAGCTGTTTTTT
CATSRDVGEGELFF